The sample holds many counts of the clone carrying this T cell receptor beta chain. Its target is unknown. This sample is drawn from a study of regulatory T cells in long-lasting Graves disease. Regarding the study as a whole: It was in persistent disease that TRBV28, TRBJ1-2 and TRBJ2-5 were favored. Public clonotype sharing was higher in persistent than newly diagnosed patients.

The time point here: newly diagnosed GD, antithyroid drugs for less than 3 months. PBMC-extracted RNA yielded the TCR library. This CDR3 comprises 16 residues. V shed 7 bases, J shed 5 bases, and the junction held 9 bases outside the gene matches. Per the germline V gene, CDR1 is MDHEN and CDR2 is SYDVKM. To make TCR beta libraries, researchers used iRepertoire HTBI primers and Arm-PCR of CDR3 regions. Via MiXCR, TCRdb re-called the multiplex PCR reads, giving one row per CDR3 protein. The data hold fewer than 350,000 distinct CDR3 sequences, with 15% to 20% observed a single time. Sequenced material: peripheral blood mononuclear cells (PBMCs), taken at new diagnosis, from a patient treated with antithyroid drugs. This clonotype was sampled from a female donor with Graves disease. V is TRBV28 and J is TRBJ2-2; 11 bases are a match to TRBD2. The chain's CDR3 is CASNLRLAGGTGELFF. The CDR3 coding sequence is TGTGCCAGCAACCTCCGGCTAGCGGGAGGAACCGGGGAGCTGTTTTTT.